This T cell receptor (beta chain) was sequenced for a study of cytomegalovirus exposure and HLA in healthy donors. Study-level points and caveats: Cytomegalovirus association was assigned to about 150 TCR beta chains.

The CDR3 covers 15 residues. CDR1 is SNHLY, CDR2 FYNNEI, per germline. V was clipped by 3 bases and J by 1 base, with 10 bases between them. Comment on this clone: Its cognate antigen is unknown.

Produced via immunoSEQ multiplex PCR; TCRdb's table is partial and in-frame only. The sample holds approximately 150,000 clones; over 80% are singletons and the top ten take around 2%. This TCR was recovered from a man under 40 in good health and CMV-seropositive. The rearrangement uses TRBV2 and TRBJ1-5, with D maybe TRBD1 (6 bases). Sequencing used PBMCs. The DNA for the CDR3 is TGTGCCAGCAGTGAGCTCCAGGGGAGCAATCAGCCCCAGCATTTT. Its translation: CASSELQGSNQPQHF.